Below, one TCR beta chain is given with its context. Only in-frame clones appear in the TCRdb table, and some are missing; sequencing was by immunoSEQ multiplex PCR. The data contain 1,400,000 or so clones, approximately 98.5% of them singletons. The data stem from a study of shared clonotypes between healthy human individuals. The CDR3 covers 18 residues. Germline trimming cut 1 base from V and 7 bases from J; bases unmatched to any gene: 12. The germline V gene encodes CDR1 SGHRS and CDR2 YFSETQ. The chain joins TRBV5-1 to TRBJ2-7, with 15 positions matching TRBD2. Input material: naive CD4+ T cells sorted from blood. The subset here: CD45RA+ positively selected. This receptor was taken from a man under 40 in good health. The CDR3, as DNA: TGCGCCAGCAGCTTGCGGACTAGCGGGAGGGCCGGGCTGGGGGAGCAGTACTTC. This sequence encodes CASSLRTSGRAGLGEQYF.